This TCR beta chain was identified during a study of blood T cell repertoires in COVID-19. Background on the study: From the United States, Italy and Spain came samples of acute and convalescent COVID-19. The cDNA or gDNA used as material had been derived from T cells, B-cell-depleted T cells, or PBMCs.

This clone was detected a few times. The age range of participants was 18 to 89 years, with residence in about two dozen US areas. Participants' own reports of clinical history determined their cohort assignment. The repertoire was sequenced with immunoSEQ multiplex PCR; TCRdb's copy has only in-frame clones and lacks some. The repertoire holds a few hundred thousand clones, with roughly 87% as singletons. Per the germline V gene, CDR1 is MNHEY and CDR2 is SVGAGI. Trimming stripped 1 base from V and 5 bases from J, with 12 bases between. This CDR3 comprises 14 residues. V usage is TRBV6-5 and J usage is TRBJ2-7; D may be TRBD2 (6 bases). The TCR sequence derives from a woman between 25 and 40 years old who had recovered from COVID-19. Sequenced material: PBMCs or T cells enriched from blood (not recorded which). CDR3 sequence reads: CASSYFGGNNEQYF. The CDR3 nucleotides are TGTGCCAGCAGTTACTTCGGCGGGAACAACGAGCAGTACTTC.